These T cell receptor beta chains were read from a single sample in a study of shared clonotypes between healthy human individuals. Method: immunoSEQ multiplex PCR; TCRdb's copy keeps in-frame clones and lacks some. Here the sample spans a few hundred thousand clones, around 80% being singletons. Sequenced input: PBMCs. Every receptor here comes from a woman in her thirties or forties in good health. Some clones in this sample may be carry-over from other donors' samples. Each CDR3 is given with its conserved first and last residue.

>TRBV28|TRBJ1-2
CASSPLGTGTYSGYGYTF
>TRBV6-5|TRBJ1-6
CASSYSTSPLHF
>TRBV7-2|TRBJ2-3
CASSTGGRSDTQYF
>TRBV6-6|TRBJ2-7
CASSRGTGNYEQYF
>TRBV28|TRBJ2-3
CASSPGLAGGTDTQYF
>TRBV27|TRBJ2-1
CASSPPLGLAGGLAQFF
>TRBV7-3|TRBJ2-2
CASSTRRDGELFF
>TRBV2|TRBJ2-2
CASSPNTGELFF
>TRBV7-3|TRBJ2-1
CASSLTNGNHNEQFF
>TRBV7-2|TRBJ2-7
CASSWDSYEQYF
>TRBV7-2|TRBJ1-5
CACRRTGTDHQPQHF
>TRBV30|TRBJ2-3
CAWTEAGLPGDTQYF
>TRBV28|TRBJ2-7
CASISPGSYEQYF
>TRBV11-2|TRBJ2-3
CASSARLSGRGTDTQYF
>TRBV5-1|TRBJ2-5
CASTPFSSGKETQYF
>TRBV6-5|TRBJ1-5
CASSYSPYQPQHF
>TRBV7-8|TRBJ2-7
CASSLGTIVRYEQYF
>TRBV6-4|TRBJ2-2
CASRAGLNTGELFF
>TRBV7-3|TRBJ2-5
CASSSTHLQETQYF
>TRBV30|TRBJ1-2
CAWSQAGLGYTF
>TRBV10-1|TRBJ2-5
CASSGPRAGVGETQYF
>TRBV4-2|TRBJ1-1
CASSQGGRRPEAFF
>TRBV30|TRBJ1-5
CAWSGLGLDQPQHF
>TRBV7-8|TRBJ2-1
CASSSTGLAVNNEQFF
>TRBV5-4|TRBJ2-2
CAGRAGGSTGELFF
>TRBV6-1|TRBJ1-5
CASSHHGQPQHF
>TRBV7-2|TRBJ1-1
CASSLAGGRLYTEAFF
>TRBV30|TRBJ2-5
CAWEVGSKTQYF
>TRBV19|TRBJ2-2
CASTPGDREAGELFF
>TRBV5-1|TRBJ2-3
CASSLVTGGGTDTQYF
>TRBV7-3|TRBJ2-3
CASSPQGSDTQYF
>TRBV19|TRBJ2-7
CASRPPGHSYEQYF
>TRBV5-4|TRBJ1-3
CASSTEDRGNGNTIYF
>TRBV10-2|TRBJ2-7
CASSGLAGSYEQYF
>TRBV11-3|TRBJ2-5
CASSSLLAGGGETQYF
>TRBV7-8|TRBJ1-4
CASKLAVGTGEKLFF
>TRBV6-5|TRBJ2-6
CASSSGSGANVLTF
>TRBV2|TRBJ2-5
CASEQQGHQETQYF
>TRBV5-1|TRBJ1-1
CASSQGPNTEAFF
>TRBV2|TRBJ2-3
CASSEYGTDTQYF
>TRBV10-3|TRBJ2-7
CAISEQATYEQYF
>TRBV4-1|TRBJ1-4
CASSQPDRDNEKLFF
>TRBV6-1|TRBJ1-3
CASRSGISGNTIYF
>TRBV6-1|TRBJ1-4
CASSTQGGEKLFF
>TRBV7-3|TRBJ2-1
CASSSQPGLAVPSSYNEQFF
>TRBV28|TRBJ2-7
CASSTTGFSYEQYF
>TRBV4-3|TRBJ1-3
CASSQDMAGGSGNTIYF
>TRBV28|TRBJ1-1
CASTSGDGAGDTEAFF
>TRBV7-9|TRBJ2-1
CASSLSTSMNEQFF